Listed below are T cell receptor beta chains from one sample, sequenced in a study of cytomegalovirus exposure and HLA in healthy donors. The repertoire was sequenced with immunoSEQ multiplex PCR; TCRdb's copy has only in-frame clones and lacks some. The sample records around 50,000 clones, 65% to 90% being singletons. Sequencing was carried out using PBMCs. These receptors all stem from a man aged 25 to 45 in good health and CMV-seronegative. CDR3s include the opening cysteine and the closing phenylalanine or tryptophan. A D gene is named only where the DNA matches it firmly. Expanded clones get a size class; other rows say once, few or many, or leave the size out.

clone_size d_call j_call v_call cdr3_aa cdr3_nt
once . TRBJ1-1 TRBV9 CASGDSTGTEAFF TGTGCCAGCGGCGATTCCACAGGGACCGAAGCTTTCTTT
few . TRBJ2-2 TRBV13 CASSPVLAAPGDKKHTGELFF TGTGCCAGCAGCCCAGTCCTAGCGGCACCGGGGGACAAGAAGCACACCGGGGAGCTGTTTTTT
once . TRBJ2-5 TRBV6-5 CASSYSRSRVVETQYF TGTGCCAGCAGTTACTCTAGGTCCAGGGTAGTAGAGACCCAGTACTTC
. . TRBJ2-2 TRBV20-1 CGVGIAGELFF TGCGGAGTCGGGATCGCCGGGGAGCTGTTTTTT
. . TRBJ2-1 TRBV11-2 CASSSPARLQFF TGTGCCAGCAGCTCCCCGGCCAGGCTCCAGTTCTTC
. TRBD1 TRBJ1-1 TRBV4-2 CASSQVGDRLLNTEAFF TGTGCCAGCAGCCAAGTGGGGGACAGACTCTTGAACACTGAAGCTTTCTTT
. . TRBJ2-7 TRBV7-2 CASAGTEAYEQYF TGTGCCAGCGCGGGGACAGAGGCCTACGAGCAGTACTTC
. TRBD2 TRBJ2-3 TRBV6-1 CASSGTSSTDTQYF TGTGCCAGCAGCGGGACTAGCAGCACAGATACGCAGTATTTT
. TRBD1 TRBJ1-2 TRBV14 CASSRDRVNGYTF TGTGCCAGCAGCCGGGACAGGGTAAATGGCTACACCTTC
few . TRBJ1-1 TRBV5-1 CASSRTGEGTEAFF TGCGCCAGCAGCAGGACGGGAGAGGGGACTGAAGCTTTCTTT
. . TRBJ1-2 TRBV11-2 CASSLAQGRGYGYTF TGTGCCAGCAGCTTAGCCCAGGGGCGAGGCTATGGCTACACCTTC
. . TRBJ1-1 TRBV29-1 CSVESGRAEAFF TGCAGCGTTGAAAGCGGAAGGGCTGAAGCTTTCTTT
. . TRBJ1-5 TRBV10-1 CASSESRGHRNQPQHF TGCGCCAGCAGTGAGTCGAGGGGACACCGCAATCAGCCCCAGCATTTT
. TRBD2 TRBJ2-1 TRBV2 CASSGRLAPYNEQFF TGTGCCAGCAGTGGACGACTAGCGCCCTACAATGAGCAGTTCTTC
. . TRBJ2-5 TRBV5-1 CASTLRGNQETQYF TGCGCCAGCACCTTGCGGGGAAACCAAGAGACCCAGTACTTC
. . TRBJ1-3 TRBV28 CASSFRGRGSGNTIYF TGTGCCAGCAGTTTTAGAGGGAGGGGCTCTGGAAACACCATATATTTT
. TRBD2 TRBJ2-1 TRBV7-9 CASSSGLAANEQFF TGTGCCAGCAGCTCCGGACTAGCGGCGAATGAGCAGTTCTTC
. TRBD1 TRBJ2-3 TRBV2 CASSSPLTGGAEVTQYF TGTGCCAGCAGTTCTCCCCTTACAGGGGGCGCGGAGGTTACGCAGTATTTT
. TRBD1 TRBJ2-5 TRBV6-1 CASSEAPDRGQETQYF TGTGCCAGCAGTGAAGCGCCCGACAGGGGGCAAGAGACCCAGTACTTC
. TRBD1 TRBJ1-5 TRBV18 CASSPNGDSSYSNQPQHF TGTGCCAGCTCACCAAACGGGGACAGCAGCTATAGCAATCAGCCCCAGCATTTT
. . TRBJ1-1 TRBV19 CASSMTGLMNTEAFF TGTGCCAGTAGTATGACAGGCCTCATGAACACTGAAGCTTTCTTT
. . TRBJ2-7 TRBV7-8 CASSFRERSYEQYF TGTGCCAGCAGCTTCCGGGAGCGGTCATACGAGCAGTACTTC
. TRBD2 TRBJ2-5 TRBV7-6 CASSLGRSGGKETQYF TGTGCCAGCAGCTTAGGGAGGTCGGGGGGAAAAGAGACCCAGTACTTC
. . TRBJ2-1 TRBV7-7 CASSLDTAGEQFF TGTGCCAGCAGCTTAGACACGGCGGGTGAGCAGTTCTTC
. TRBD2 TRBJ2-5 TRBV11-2 CASSALAGFDFETQYF TGTGCCAGCAGCGCACTAGCGGGGTTCGATTTTGAGACCCAGTACTTC
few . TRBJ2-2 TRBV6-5 CASSSQANTGELFF TGTGCCAGCAGTTCCCAGGCGAACACCGGGGAGCTGTTTTTT
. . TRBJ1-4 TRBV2 CASSHRGPSNEKLFF TGTGCCAGCAGTCACCGAGGGCCCTCTAATGAAAAACTGTTTTTT
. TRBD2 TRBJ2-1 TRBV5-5 CASSLLAGEYNEQFF TGTGCCAGCAGCTTGCTAGCGGGAGAATACAATGAGCAGTTCTTC
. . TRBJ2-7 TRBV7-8 CASNQGRLNYEQYF TGTGCCAGCAACCAGGGGAGACTCAACTACGAGCAGTACTTC
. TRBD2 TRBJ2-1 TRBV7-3 CASSPRAGGKVNEQFF TGTGCCAGCAGCCCCCGAGCGGGGGGAAAGGTGAATGAGCAGTTCTTC
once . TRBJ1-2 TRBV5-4 CATSNRTNYGYTF TGTGCCACTTCGAACAGGACAAACTATGGCTACACCTTC
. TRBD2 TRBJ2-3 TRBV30 CAWSTGLAGGRTDTQYF TGTGCCTGGAGTACCGGACTAGCGGGAGGGCGGACAGATACGCAGTATTTT
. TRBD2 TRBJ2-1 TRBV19 CASSQGGGLAGVEGEQFF TGTGCCAGTAGTCAAGGGGGGGGACTAGCGGGAGTAGAGGGTGAGCAGTTCTTC
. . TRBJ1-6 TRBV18 CASSPDSSNSPLHF TGTGCCAGCTCACCGGACTCCTCGAATTCACCCCTCCACTTT
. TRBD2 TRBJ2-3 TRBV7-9 CASTVGRTPEADTQYF TGTGCCAGCACAGTCGGGAGGACCCCTGAGGCAGATACGCAGTATTTT
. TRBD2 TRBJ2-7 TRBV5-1 CASSLGLAGVYEQYF TGCGCCAGCAGCCTGGGACTAGCGGGAGTGTACGAGCAGTACTTC
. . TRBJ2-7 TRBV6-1 CASSRQYTYEQYF TGTGCCAGCAGTCGCCAGTATACCTACGAGCAGTACTTC
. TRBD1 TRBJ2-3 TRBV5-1 CASSSDRVTDTQYF TGCGCCAGCAGCTCGGACAGGGTCACAGATACGCAGTATTTT
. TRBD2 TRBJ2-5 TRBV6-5 CASSAREGETQYF TGTGCCAGCAGTGCCAGGGAGGGGGAGACCCAGTACTTC
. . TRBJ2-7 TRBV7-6 CASSLSLSSYEQYF TGTGCCAGCAGCCTTAGCCTGAGCTCCTACGAGCAGTACTTC
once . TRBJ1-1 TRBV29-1 CSVVEQLNTEAFF TGCAGCGTCGTTGAACAACTGAACACTGAAGCTTTCTTT
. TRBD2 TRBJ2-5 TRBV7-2 CASSPWGGEVQETQYF TGTGCCAGCAGCCCCTGGGGGGGAGAGGTCCAAGAGACCCAGTACTTC
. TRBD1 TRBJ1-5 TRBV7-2 CASSSGTGWNQPQHF TGTGCCAGCAGCTCTGGGACAGGGTGGAACCAGCCCCAGCATTTT
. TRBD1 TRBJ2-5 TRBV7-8 CASSFPQGVQETQYF TGTGCCAGCAGCTTTCCACAGGGGGTCCAAGAGACCCAGTACTTC
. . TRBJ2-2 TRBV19 CASNKPGLNTGELFF TGTGCCAGTAATAAGCCGGGACTCAACACCGGGGAGCTGTTTTTT
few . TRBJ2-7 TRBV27 CASSPQGLLLYEQYF TGTGCCAGCAGTCCCCAAGGACTACTTCTTTACGAGCAGTACTTC
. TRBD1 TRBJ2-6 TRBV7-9 CASSRGQGLLSGANVLTF TGTGCCAGCAGCCGCGGACAGGGGCTACTTTCTGGGGCCAACGTCCTGACTTTC
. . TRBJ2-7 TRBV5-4 CASTLNAGANYEQYF TGTGCCAGCACCCTAAACGCCGGAGCGAACTACGAGCAGTACTTC
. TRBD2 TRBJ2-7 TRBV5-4 CASSLRAGGLEQYF TGTGCCAGCAGCTTGAGAGCGGGAGGGCTGGAGCAGTACTTC
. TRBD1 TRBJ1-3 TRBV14 CASSSGTGGTNSGNTIYF TGTGCCAGCAGCTCCGGGACAGGGGGAACGAACTCTGGAAACACCATATATTTT
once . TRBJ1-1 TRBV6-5 CASTTRGEVGTEAFF TGTGCCAGCACCACACGGGGGGAGGTGGGCACTGAAGCTTTCTTT
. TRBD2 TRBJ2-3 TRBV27 CASSPTSGRDTQYF TGTGCCAGCAGTCCTACTAGCGGGAGGGATACGCAGTATTTT
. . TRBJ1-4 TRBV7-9 CASSLGHGLNEKLFF TGTGCCAGCAGCTTAGGTCACGGACTTAATGAAAAACTGTTTTTT